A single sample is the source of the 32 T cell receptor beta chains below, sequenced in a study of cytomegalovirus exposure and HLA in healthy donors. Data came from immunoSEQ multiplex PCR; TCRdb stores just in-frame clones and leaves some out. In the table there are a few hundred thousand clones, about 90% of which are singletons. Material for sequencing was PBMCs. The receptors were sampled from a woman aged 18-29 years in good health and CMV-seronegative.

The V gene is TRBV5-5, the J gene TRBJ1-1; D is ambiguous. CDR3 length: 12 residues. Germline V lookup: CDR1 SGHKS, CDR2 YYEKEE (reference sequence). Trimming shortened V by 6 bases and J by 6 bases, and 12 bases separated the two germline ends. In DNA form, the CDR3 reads TGTGCCAGCACCCCCTCTAAAGCTGAAGCTTTCTTT. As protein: CASTPSKAEAFF.

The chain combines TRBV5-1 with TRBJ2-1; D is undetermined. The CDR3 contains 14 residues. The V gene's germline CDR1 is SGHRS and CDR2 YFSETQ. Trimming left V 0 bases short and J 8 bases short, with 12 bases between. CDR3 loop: CASSLVPQRDEQFF. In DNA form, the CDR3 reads TGCGCCAGCAGCTTGGTGCCCCAACGGGATGAGCAGTTCTTC.

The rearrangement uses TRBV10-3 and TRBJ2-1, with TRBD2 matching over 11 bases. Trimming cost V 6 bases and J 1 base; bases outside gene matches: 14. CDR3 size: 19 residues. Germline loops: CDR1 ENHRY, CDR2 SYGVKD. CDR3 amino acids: CAISTTPGTSGTSYNEQFF. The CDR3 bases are TGTGCCATCAGCACCACGCCGGGGACTAGCGGAACTTCCTACAATGAGCAGTTCTTC.

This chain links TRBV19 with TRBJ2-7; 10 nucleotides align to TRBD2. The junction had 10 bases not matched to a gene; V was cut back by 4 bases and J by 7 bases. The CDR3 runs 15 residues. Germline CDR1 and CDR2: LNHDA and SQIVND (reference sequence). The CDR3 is CASSNWLAGAREQYF. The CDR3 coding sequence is TGTGCCAGTAGTAATTGGCTAGCGGGAGCCCGGGAGCAGTACTTC.

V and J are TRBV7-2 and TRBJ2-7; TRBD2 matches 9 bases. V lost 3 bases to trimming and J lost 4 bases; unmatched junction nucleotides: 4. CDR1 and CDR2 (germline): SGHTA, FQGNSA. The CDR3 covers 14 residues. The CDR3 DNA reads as TGTGCCAGCAGCTTTAGCGGGAGAGGGTACGAGCAGTACTTC. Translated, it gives CASSFSGRGYEQYF.

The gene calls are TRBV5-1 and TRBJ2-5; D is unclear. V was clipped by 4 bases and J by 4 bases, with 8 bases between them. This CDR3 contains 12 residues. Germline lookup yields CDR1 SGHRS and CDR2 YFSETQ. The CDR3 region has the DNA TGCGCCAGCAGCCCCACTTTAGAGACCCAGTACTTC. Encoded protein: CASSPTLETQYF.

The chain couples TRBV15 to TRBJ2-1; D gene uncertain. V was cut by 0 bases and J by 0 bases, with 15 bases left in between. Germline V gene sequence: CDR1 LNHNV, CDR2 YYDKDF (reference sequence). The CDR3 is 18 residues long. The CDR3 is CATSRDFARKSSYNEQFF. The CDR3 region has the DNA TGTGCCACCAGCAGAGATTTCGCGCGGAAAAGCTCCTACAATGAGCAGTTCTTC.

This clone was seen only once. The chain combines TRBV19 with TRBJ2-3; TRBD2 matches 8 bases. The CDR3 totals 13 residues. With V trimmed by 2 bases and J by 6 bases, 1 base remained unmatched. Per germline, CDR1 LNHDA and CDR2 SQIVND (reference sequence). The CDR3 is CASSIRLADTQYF. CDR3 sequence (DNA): TGTGCCAGTAGTATACGACTAGCGGATACGCAGTATTTT.

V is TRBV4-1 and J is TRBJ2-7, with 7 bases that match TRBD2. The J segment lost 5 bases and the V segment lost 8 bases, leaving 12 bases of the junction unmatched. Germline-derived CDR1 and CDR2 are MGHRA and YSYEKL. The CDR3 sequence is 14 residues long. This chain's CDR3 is CASSQSGTPDEQYF. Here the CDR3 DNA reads TGCGCCAGCTCCCAGAGCGGGACCCCCGACGAGCAGTACTTC.

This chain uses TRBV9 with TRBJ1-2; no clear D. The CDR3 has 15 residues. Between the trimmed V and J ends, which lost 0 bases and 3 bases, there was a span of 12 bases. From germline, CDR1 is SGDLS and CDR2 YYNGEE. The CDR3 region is CASSVDPGSHYGYTF. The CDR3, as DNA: TGTGCCAGCAGCGTAGACCCGGGTAGCCACTATGGCTACACCTTC.

CDR3 amino acids: CATSRAGQGHQPQHF. DNA for the CDR3: TGTGCCACCAGCAGGGCCGGACAGGGGCATCAGCCCCAGCATTTT. The chain recombines TRBV15 with TRBJ1-5, with 9 bases matching TRBD1. CDR1 and CDR2 from the germline V gene are LNHNV and YYDKDF (reference sequence). V dropped 3 bases and J dropped 5; count of bases not matched to a gene: 5. The CDR3 is 15 residues long.

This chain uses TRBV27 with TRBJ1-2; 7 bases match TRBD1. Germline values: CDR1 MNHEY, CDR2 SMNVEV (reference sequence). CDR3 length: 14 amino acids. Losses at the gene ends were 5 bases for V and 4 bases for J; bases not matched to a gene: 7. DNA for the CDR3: TGTGCCAGCAGTCAAGGGGGCGAGGGCTATGGCTACACCTTC. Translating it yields CASSQGGEGYGYTF.

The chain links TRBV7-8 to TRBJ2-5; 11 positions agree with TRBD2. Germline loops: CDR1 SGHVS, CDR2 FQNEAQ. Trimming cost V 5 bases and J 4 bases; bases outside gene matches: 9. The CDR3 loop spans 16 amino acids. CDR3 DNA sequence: TGTGCCAGCAGCCCAATTAGCGGGAGGGCAGGAGAGACCCAGTACTTC. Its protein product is CASSPISGRAGETQYF.

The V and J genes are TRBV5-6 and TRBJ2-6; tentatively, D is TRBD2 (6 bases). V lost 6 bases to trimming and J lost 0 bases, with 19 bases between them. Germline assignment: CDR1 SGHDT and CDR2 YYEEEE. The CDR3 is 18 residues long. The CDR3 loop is CASNSQFGGPSGANVLTF. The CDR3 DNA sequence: TGTGCCAGCAACTCCCAATTTGGAGGGCCCTCTGGGGCCAACGTCCTGACTTTC.

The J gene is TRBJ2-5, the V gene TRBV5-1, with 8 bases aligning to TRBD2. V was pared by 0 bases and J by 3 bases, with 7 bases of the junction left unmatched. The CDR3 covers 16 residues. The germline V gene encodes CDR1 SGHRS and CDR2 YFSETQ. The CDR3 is CASSLGVAGGEETQYF. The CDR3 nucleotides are TGCGCCAGCAGCTTGGGAGTGGCGGGAGGTGAAGAGACCCAGTACTTC.

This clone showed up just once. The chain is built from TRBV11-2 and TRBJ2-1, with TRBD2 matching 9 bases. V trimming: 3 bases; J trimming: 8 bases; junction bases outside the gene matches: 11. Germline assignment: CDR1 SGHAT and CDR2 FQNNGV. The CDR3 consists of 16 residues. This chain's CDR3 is CASSFGGRAYFDEQFF. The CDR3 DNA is TGTGCCAGCAGCTTCGGCGGGAGGGCCTATTTCGATGAGCAGTTCTTC.

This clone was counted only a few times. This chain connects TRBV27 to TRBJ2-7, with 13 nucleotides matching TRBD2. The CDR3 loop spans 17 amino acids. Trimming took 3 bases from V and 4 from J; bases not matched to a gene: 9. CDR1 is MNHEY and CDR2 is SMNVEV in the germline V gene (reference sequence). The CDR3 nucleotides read TGTGCCAGCAGTTTGTTACTAGCGGGAGGGCCGGGTTACGAGCAGTACTTC. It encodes CASSLLLAGGPGYEQYF.

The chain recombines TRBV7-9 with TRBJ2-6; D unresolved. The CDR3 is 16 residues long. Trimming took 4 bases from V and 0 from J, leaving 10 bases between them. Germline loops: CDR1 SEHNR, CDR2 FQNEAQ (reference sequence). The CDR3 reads CASSSNMHSGANVLTF. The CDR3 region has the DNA TGTGCCAGCAGCTCCAACATGCACTCTGGGGCCAACGTCCTGACTTTC.

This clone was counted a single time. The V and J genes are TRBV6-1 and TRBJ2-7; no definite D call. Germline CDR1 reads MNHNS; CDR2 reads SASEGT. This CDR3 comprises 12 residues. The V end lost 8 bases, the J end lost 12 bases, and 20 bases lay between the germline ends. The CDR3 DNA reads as TGTGCCAGCTTCCTTGGGTTAGAGGCACGGTACTTC. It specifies CASFLGLEARYF.

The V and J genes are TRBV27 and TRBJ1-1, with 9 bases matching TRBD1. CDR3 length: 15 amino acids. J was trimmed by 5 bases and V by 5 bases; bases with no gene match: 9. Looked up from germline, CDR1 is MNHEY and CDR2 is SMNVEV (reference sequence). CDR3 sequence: CASSPADRGGTEAFF. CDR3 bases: TGTGCCAGCAGTCCTGCGGACAGGGGAGGGACTGAAGCTTTCTTT.

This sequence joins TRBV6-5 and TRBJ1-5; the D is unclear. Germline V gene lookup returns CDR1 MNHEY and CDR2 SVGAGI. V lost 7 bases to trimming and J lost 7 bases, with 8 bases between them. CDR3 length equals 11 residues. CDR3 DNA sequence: TGTGCCAGCAATTCCGGGCAGCCCCAGCATTTT. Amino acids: CASNSGQPQHF.

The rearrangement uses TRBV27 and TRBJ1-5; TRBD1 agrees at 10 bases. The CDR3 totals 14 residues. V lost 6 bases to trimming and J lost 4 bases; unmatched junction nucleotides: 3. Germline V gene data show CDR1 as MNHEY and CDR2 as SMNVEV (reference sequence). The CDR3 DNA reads TGTGCCAGCAGGGGACAGGGGCTGAATCAGCCCCAGCATTTT. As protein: CASRGQGLNQPQHF.

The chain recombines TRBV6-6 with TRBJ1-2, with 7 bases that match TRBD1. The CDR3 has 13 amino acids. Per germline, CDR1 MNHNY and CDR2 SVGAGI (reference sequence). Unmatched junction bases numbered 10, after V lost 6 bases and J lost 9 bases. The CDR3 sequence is CASSQTDRVRYTF. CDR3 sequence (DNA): TGTGCCAGCAGCCAGACCGACAGGGTCCGCTACACCTTC.

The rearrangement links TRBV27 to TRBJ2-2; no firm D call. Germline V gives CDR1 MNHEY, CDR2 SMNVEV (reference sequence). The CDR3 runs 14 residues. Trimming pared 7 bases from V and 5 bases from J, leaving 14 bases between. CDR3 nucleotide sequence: TGTGCCAGCAAGCATGTGGGCCGGACCGGGGAGCTGTTTTTT. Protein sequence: CASKHVGRTGELFF.

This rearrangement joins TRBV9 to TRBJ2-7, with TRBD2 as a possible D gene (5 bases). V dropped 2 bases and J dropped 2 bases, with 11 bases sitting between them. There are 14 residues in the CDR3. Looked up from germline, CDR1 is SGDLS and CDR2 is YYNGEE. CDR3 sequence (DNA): TGTGCCAGCAGCGTCGTCGGGGTTCCCTACGAGCAGTACTTC. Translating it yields CASSVVGVPYEQYF. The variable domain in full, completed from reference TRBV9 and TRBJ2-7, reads DSGVTQTPKHLITATGQRVTLRCSPRSGDLSVYWYQQSLDQGLQFLIQYYNGEERAKGNILERFSAQQFPDLHSELNLSSLELGDSALYFCASSVVGVPYEQYFGPGTRLTVT.

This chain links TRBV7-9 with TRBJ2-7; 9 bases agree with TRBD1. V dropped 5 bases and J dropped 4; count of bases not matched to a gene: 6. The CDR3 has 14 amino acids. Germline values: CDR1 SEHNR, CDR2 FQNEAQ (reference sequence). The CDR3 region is CASSQGTGLYEQYF. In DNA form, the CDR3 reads TGTGCCAGCAGCCAAGGGACAGGGTTGTACGAGCAGTACTTC.

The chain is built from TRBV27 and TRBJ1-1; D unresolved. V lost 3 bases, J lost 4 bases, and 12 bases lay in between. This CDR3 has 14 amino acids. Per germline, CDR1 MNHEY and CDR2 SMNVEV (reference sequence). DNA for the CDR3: TGTGCCAGCAGTTTTCTAGACTTGGGCACTGAAGCTTTCTTT. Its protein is CASSFLDLGTEAFF.

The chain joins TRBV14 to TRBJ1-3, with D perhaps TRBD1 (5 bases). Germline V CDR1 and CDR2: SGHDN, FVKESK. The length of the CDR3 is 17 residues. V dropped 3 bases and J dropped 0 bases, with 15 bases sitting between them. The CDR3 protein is CASSQTPGLISGNTIYF. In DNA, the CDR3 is TGTGCCAGCAGCCAGACTCCGGGACTGATCTCTGGAAACACCATATATTTT. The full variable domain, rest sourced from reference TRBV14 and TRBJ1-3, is EAGVTQFPSHSVIEKGQTVTLRCDPISGHDNLYWYRRVMGKEIKFLLHFVKESKQDESGMPNNRFLAERTGGTYSTLKVQPAELEDSGVYFCASSQTPGLISGNTIYFGEGSWLTVV.

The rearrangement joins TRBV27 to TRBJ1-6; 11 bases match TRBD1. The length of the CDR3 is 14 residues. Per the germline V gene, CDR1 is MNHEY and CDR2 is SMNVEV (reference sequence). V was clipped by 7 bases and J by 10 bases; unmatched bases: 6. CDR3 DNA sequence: TGTGCCAGCAATGCCGGGACAGGGGGATCACCCCTCCACTTT. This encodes CASNAGTGGSPLHF.

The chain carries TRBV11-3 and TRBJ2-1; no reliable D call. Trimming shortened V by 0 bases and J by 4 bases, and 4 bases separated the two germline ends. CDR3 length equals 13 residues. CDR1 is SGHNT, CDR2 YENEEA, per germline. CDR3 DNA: TGTGCCAGCAGCTTAGAGCAGTACAATGAGCAGTTCTTC. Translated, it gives CASSLEQYNEQFF.

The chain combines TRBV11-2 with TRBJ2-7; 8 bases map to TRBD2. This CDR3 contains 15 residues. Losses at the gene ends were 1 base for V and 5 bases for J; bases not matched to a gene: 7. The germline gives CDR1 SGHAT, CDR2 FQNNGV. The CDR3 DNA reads TGTGCCAGCAGCTTAGGGGGCGGGAGGTCGCACGAGCAGTACTTC. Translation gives CASSLGGGRSHEQYF.

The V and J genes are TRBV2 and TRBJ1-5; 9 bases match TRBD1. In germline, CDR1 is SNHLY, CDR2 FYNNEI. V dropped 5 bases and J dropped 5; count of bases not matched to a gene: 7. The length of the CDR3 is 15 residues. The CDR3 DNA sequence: TGTGCCAGCAGTCCCGGGACAGGGCCCTATCAGCCCCAGCATTTT. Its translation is CASSPGTGPYQPQHF.